This T cell receptor beta chain derives from a study of control samples from healthy donors and cancer patients. CDR3 length: 14 amino acids. Trimming at V came to 4 bases and at J to 1 base, leaving 4 bases not matched to a gene. Germline V gene lookup returns CDR1 SGHRS and CDR2 YFSETQ. Assay used: immunoSEQ multiplex PCR; TCRdb lists only in-frame clones, some missing. The sample carries approximately 140,000 clones, around 90% recorded once. The TCR comes from a man aged 18 to 30 in good health. The chain couples TRBV5-1 to TRBJ2-5; 7 bases agree with TRBD1. Material: blood. In DNA form, the CDR3 reads TGCGCCAGCAGCAACCAGGGGGTCCAAGAGACCCAGTACTTC. Amino acid sequence: CASSNQGVQETQYF. The variable domain in full, with the rest retrieved from reference TRBV5-1 and TRBJ2-5, is KAGVTQTPRYLIKTRGQQVTLSCSPISGHRSVSWYQQTPGQGLQFLFEYFSETQRNKGNFPGRFSGRQFSNSRSEMNVSTLELGDSALYLCASSNQGVQETQYFGPGTRLLVL.